What follows are 4 T cell receptor beta chains derived from one specimen sequenced in a study of regulatory T cells in long-lasting Graves disease (dated by TCRdb to the early 2020s). The time point label here, explained by the study, means: newly diagnosed GD, antithyroid drugs for less than 3 months. For both TCR sequencing and RNA sequencing, RNA was extracted from PBMCs using TRIzol. The library relied on multiplex PCR. Data came from an Illumina HiSeq 4000. iRepertoire HTBI primers and Arm-PCR amplification of CDR3 regions were used to construct TCR beta libraries. TCRdb handled the public reads itself, with Q25 trimming in fastp and clone calling in MiXCR, and kept productive beta chains. All rows with the same CDR3 protein become a single entry with the most common DNA and genes. The sample table lists 350,000 to 500,000 distinct CDR3 sequences, about a sixth of them with a count of one. About 10% of the sample is in the top ten clones.

These sequences were also reported in another study, on T cells in Graves' hyperthyroidism and ophthalmopathy.

The material was peripheral blood mononuclear cells (PBMCs), obtained at new diagnosis, from a patient treated with antithyroid drugs. These receptors all come from a woman in her 30s with Graves disease. Donor details come from another sample of the same person, matched by shared clones.

This clonotype was observed many times. The chain uses TRBV27 and TRBJ1-2; D call uncertain. V shed 3 bases and J shed 4 bases, with 9 bases lying between them. The CDR3 has 13 residues. The V gene's germline CDR1 is MNHEY and CDR2 SMNVEV (reference sequence). The CDR3 nucleotides read TGTGCCAGCAGTTTTTCCGACTTCTATGGCTACACCTTC. It codes for CASSFSDFYGYTF.

This clonotype was seen a handful of times. The V and J genes are TRBV19 and TRBJ2-7, with TRBD2 matching over 11 bases. The CDR3 extends over 18 amino acids. CDR1 and CDR2 (germline): LNHDA, SQIVND (reference sequence). J gave up 3 bases and V 3 bases, and 13 bases lay outside the gene matches. CDR3: CASSIGRGRLAGNYEQYF. CDR3 nucleotide sequence: TGTGCCAGTAGTATTGGCAGGGGGCGACTAGCGGGAAACTACGAGCAGTACTTC. Together with reference TRBV19 and TRBJ2-7, the CDR3 gives the full variable domain: DGGITQSPKYLFRKEGQNVTLSCEQNLNHDAMYWYRQDPGQGLRLIYYSQIVNDFQKGDIAEGYSVSREKKESFPLTVTSAQKNPTAFYLCASSIGRGRLAGNYEQYFGPGTRLTVT.

J is TRBJ1-1 and V is TRBV14, with 8 bases identical to TRBD1. V shed 4 bases, J shed 7 bases, and the junction held 11 bases outside the gene matches. This CDR3 contains 15 residues. Germline V gives CDR1 SGHDN, CDR2 FVKESK. In DNA, the CDR3 is TGTGCCAGCAGCCGCCAGGGGGCCCGGGGCGTTGAAGCTTTCTTT. Translated: CASSRQGARGVEAFF.

Note on this clonotype: This could be a read error, since a much larger clone is one nucleotide away. The chain combines TRBV7-8 with TRBJ1-1; possible D gene TRBD1, 5 bases. CDR1 is SGHVS and CDR2 is FQNEAQ in the germline V gene. The germline V and J ends were trimmed by 7 bases and 3 bases, with 12 bases remaining between them. The CDR3 runs to 13 residues. The chain's CDR3 is CASTPGGDTEAFF. The CDR3 DNA reads as TGTGCCAGCACCCCCGGGGGGGACACTGAAGCTTTCTTT. The variable domain in full, completed from reference TRBV7-8 and TRBJ1-1, reads GAGVSQSPRYKVAKRGQDVALRCDPISGHVSLFWYQQALGQGPEFLTYFQNEAQLDKSGLPSDRFFAERPEGSVSTLKIQRTQQEDSAVYLCASTPGGDTEAFFGQGTRLTVV.